The 17 T cell receptor beta chains in this list originate from one sample, sequenced in a study of shared clonotypes between healthy human individuals. CD45RO-negative, CCR7-selected cells formed the naive CD8 fraction, which excluded terminally differentiated effector memory CD45RA+ cells. Sequenced by immunoSEQ multiplex PCR; TCRdb stores in-frame clones only, minus some. The repertoire has around 2.1 million clones, 90% to 95% of them found once; the top ten carry under 2%. Sequencing input: naive CD8+ T cells from PBMCs. These receptor sequences come from a man younger than 30 in good health. Some clones in this sample may be carry-over from other donors' samples.

The chain couples TRBV9 to TRBJ1-1; TRBD1 aligns across 7 bases. The CDR3 has 15 residues. Germline V gives CDR1 SGDLS, CDR2 YYNGEE. With V trimmed by 0 bases and J by 5 bases, 7 bases remained unmatched. This chain's CDR3 is CASSVGGGDGTEAFF. DNA for the CDR3: TGTGCCAGCAGCGTAGGAGGGGGCGACGGAACTGAAGCTTTCTTT.

In its sample, this clone was seen a few times. This rearrangement joins TRBV30 to TRBJ1-5; maybe TRBD1 (5 bases). CDR1 is GTSNPN, CDR2 SVGIG, per germline (reference sequence). The CDR3 runs to 13 residues. V gave up 7 bases and J gave up 6 bases, with 16 bases separating them. CDR3 amino acids: CASQLGPSQPQHF. CDR3 sequence (DNA): TGTGCCTCCCAGTTGGGACCTAGTCAGCCCCAGCATTTT.

The V and J genes are TRBV6-4 and TRBJ2-7; D gene uncertain. V gave up 9 bases and J gave up 4 bases, with 16 bases separating them. The CDR3 is 13 amino acids. Looked up from germline, CDR1 is MRHNA and CDR2 is SNTAGT. The DNA of the CDR3 is TGTGCCAGAACCTCGGCAAATCCATACGAGCAGTACTTC. Translating gives CARTSANPYEQYF.

The rearrangement uses TRBV6-5 and TRBJ1-5, with unresolved D. The CDR3 runs to 13 residues. Germline V gene sequence: CDR1 MNHEY, CDR2 SVGAGI. The V end lost 6 bases, the J end lost 3 bases, and 9 bases lay between the germline ends. DNA of the CDR3: TGTGCCAGCAGGCCCGGCCACAATCAGCCCCAGCATTTT. Its translation: CASRPGHNQPQHF.

The chain recombines TRBV4-3 with TRBJ2-1; TRBD2 matches 7 bases. Germline V CDR1 and CDR2: LGHNA, YSLEER. CDR3 length: 15 residues. The V segment lost 1 base and the J segment 5 bases; nucleotides outside the gene matches: 5. The CDR3 DNA sequence: TGCGCCAGCAGCCAAGTCCTAGCGGAAGACAATGAGCAGTTCTTC. This translates into CASSQVLAEDNEQFF.

Regarding this clone: Within the sample, other DNA sequences also encode this same CDR3. This chain links TRBV28 with TRBJ2-7; TRBD2 aligns across 12 bases. The CDR3 sequence is 14 residues long. Germline lookup yields CDR1 MDHEN and CDR2 SYDVKM. With 6 bases clipped from V and 3 bases from J, the junction kept 3 bases outside the gene matches. In DNA, the CDR3 is TGTGCCAGCAGCCTGACTAGCGGGAGCTACGAGCAGTACTTC. Its translation: CASSLTSGSYEQYF.

The gene calls are TRBV11-2 and TRBJ2-1; TRBD2 agrees at 9 bases. The CDR3 runs 15 residues. The V and J ends lost 4 bases and 7 bases, in that order; junction bases with no gene match: 8. CDR1 is SGHAT and CDR2 is FQNNGV in the germline V gene. In nucleotides, the CDR3 is TGTGCCAGCAGCTCCCTTAGCGGGAGTCGAAATGAGCAGTTCTTC. It yields the protein CASSSLSGSRNEQFF.

The gene calls are TRBV6-5 and TRBJ2-7; possible D gene TRBD2, 5 bases. Per germline, CDR1 MNHEY and CDR2 SVGAGI. V dropped 2 bases and J dropped 3 bases, with 11 bases sitting between them. There are 14 residues in the CDR3. The CDR3 protein is CASSYDGAVYEQYF. CDR3 DNA sequence: TGTGCCAGCAGTTACGATGGAGCGGTCTACGAGCAGTACTTC.

CDR3 loop: CASSYQRGDSYEQYF. CDR3 nucleotides: TGCGCCAGCAGCTACCAGCGGGGGGACTCCTACGAGCAGTACTTC. The V gene is TRBV4-1, the J gene TRBJ2-7; 9 bases fit TRBD2. V shed 5 bases, J shed 0 bases, and the junction held 5 bases outside the gene matches. Germline lookup yields CDR1 MGHRA and CDR2 YSYEKL. This CDR3 comprises 15 residues.

The chain couples TRBV7-2 to TRBJ2-7; 7 nucleotides match TRBD2. After removal of 5 bases from V and 4 bases from J, the junction contained 20 bases not matched to a gene. Germline CDR1 reads SGHTA; CDR2 reads FQGNSA. This CDR3 has 18 residues. The CDR3 region has the DNA TGTGCCAGCAGCCCCAGACTAGCACCACGCCCGATTCCTTACGAGCAGTACTTC. Amino acids: CASSPRLAPRPIPYEQYF.

CDR3 sequence: CASSVEGRRPHEQYF. The DNA of the CDR3 is TGTGCCAGCAGCGTAGAGGGCAGGCGACCCCACGAGCAGTACTTC. The V and J genes are TRBV9 and TRBJ2-7; no definite D call. The germline CDR1 and CDR2 sequences are SGDLS and YYNGEE. This CDR3 comprises 15 residues. Trimming shortened V by 0 bases and J by 5 bases, and 15 bases separated the two germline ends. Based on the CDR3 plus reference TRBV9 and TRBJ2-7, the full variable domain is DSGVTQTPKHLITATGQRVTLRCSPRSGDLSVYWYQQSLDQGLQFLIQYYNGEERAKGNILERFSAQQFPDLHSELNLSSLELGDSALYFCASSVEGRRPHEQYFGPGTRLTVT.

In its sample, this clone was seen a few times. The chain recombines TRBV2 with TRBJ1-1; D is ambiguous. CDR3 length: 12 amino acids. Germline V gene lookup returns CDR1 SNHLY and CDR2 FYNNEI. V lost 10 bases to trimming and J lost 4 bases, with 13 bases between them. In DNA form, the CDR3 reads TGTGCCACCACTGAGGGTAGCACTGAAGCTTTCTTT. It encodes CATTEGSTEAFF.

This clone appeared a single time. The chain carries TRBV27 and TRBJ1-5; D not resolved. V gave up 6 bases and J gave up 0 bases, with 18 bases separating them. Germline loops: CDR1 MNHEY, CDR2 SMNVEV (reference sequence). This CDR3 region has 17 residues. CDR3 sequence reads: CASSTQLGRYSNQPQHF. The CDR3 nucleotides read TGTGCCAGCAGCACGCAGTTGGGCAGATATAGCAATCAGCCCCAGCATTTT.

The chain links TRBV27 to TRBJ2-1; the D gene is possibly TRBD1 (5 bases). The V end lost 7 bases, the J end lost 5 bases, and 15 bases lay between the germline ends. CDR1 is MNHEY, CDR2 SMNVEV, per germline (reference sequence). This CDR3 spans 14 amino acids. The CDR3 DNA sequence: TGTGCCAGCACTTTTGTGGGGCCTGACAATGAGCAGTTCTTC. Its protein product is CASTFVGPDNEQFF.

The rearrangement uses TRBV7-8 and TRBJ1-4, with a possible D match to TRBD1 (5 bases). This CDR3 is 15 amino acids long. CDR1 is SGHVS, CDR2 FQNEAQ, per germline. V was cut by 2 bases and J by 5 bases, with 12 bases left in between. Written as DNA, the CDR3 is TGTGCCAGCAGCTTAATGTCCAGGGCAAATGAAAAACTGTTTTTT. Translation: CASSLMSRANEKLFF.

The gene calls are TRBV10-2 and TRBJ1-1; D gene unclear. The germline gives CDR1 WSHSY, CDR2 SAAADI. This CDR3 spans 13 amino acids. V was clipped by 7 bases and J by 7 bases, with 16 bases between them. DNA of the CDR3: TGCGCCAGCATCGGATCCAGACTACATGAAGCTTTCTTT. Its translation is CASIGSRLHEAFF.

V and J are TRBV7-9 and TRBJ2-7; 9 nucleotides agree with TRBD1. V shed 5 bases, J shed 7 bases, and the junction held 9 bases outside the gene matches. CDR3 length: 14 residues. Germline V gene data show CDR1 as SEHNR and CDR2 as FQNEAQ (reference sequence). Written as DNA, the CDR3 is TGTGCCAGCAGCGATGGGGACAGGGCAGAGGAGCAGTACTTC. This gives the protein CASSDGDRAEEQYF.